The 6 T cell receptor beta chains listed next were all sequenced from one sample in a study of immune heterogeneity within non-small cell lung tumors. Template was bulk tumor genomic DNA, 500 to 650 ng per sample. Biopsies, several per primary tumor and spaced far apart, were collected during surgery. These patients got curative surgery after being newly diagnosed with untreated non-small cell lung cancer. Using 32 V and 13 J primers, multiplex PCR amplified TCR beta CDR3. A single record per CDR3 protein comes from TCRdb applying MiXCR to the multiplex PCR reads. Seen here are some 4,000 distinct CDR3 sequences, roughly 25% observed once, and the top ten hold roughly an eighth. The sample comprised lung tumor tissue. The receptors derive from a man between 60 and 75 years old with non-small cell lung cancer.

J is TRBJ1-2 and V is TRBV10-3; D is uncertain. Trimming removed 0 bases from V and 7 bases from J, with 12 bases in between. Germline V gives CDR1 ENHRY, CDR2 SYGVKD. This CDR3 has 14 amino acids. The CDR3 is CAISESAVNSGYTF. CDR3 nucleotides: TGTGCCATCAGTGAGTCGGCGGTGAATAGTGGCTACACCTTC.

The chain carries TRBV6-2 or TRBV6-3 and TRBJ2-5; 9 bases fit TRBD1. J gave up 5 bases and V 6 bases, and 10 bases lay outside the gene matches. Germline CDR1 is MNHEY and CDR2 is SVGEGT. This CDR3 is 15 amino acids long. In DNA, the CDR3 is TGTGCCAGCAGCCTACAGGGGGCTATTTTGGAGACCCAGTACTTC. Translated, it gives CASSLQGAILETQYF.

Turning to this clonotype: This could be a read error, since a much larger clone is one nucleotide away. Because the CDR3 is missing its conserved closing phenylalanine or tryptophan, this is likely a read error. V usage is TRBV9 and J usage is TRBJ2-7; 10 bases align to TRBD2. Germline CDR1 reads SGDLS; CDR2 reads YYNGEE. V shed 4 bases, J shed 7 bases, and the junction held 11 bases outside the gene matches. The CDR3 totals 15 residues. In DNA form, the CDR3 reads TGTGCCAGCAGCTTATATGGCAGCGGGAGGGAAGAGCAGTACCTC. It codes for CASSLYGSGREEQYL.

This clonotype showed up just once. The rearrangement uses TRBV20-1 and TRBJ2-5, with 11 bases lining up with TRBD1. This CDR3 is 18 amino acids long. The V gene's germline CDR1 is DFQATT and CDR2 SNEGSKA (reference sequence). V dropped 2 bases and J dropped 1; count of bases not matched to a gene: 12. For the CDR3, the DNA is TGCAGTGCTAGATCCAGAACAGCGGACAGGGGGCCCCAAGAGACCCAGTACTTC. Its protein is CSARSRTADRGPQETQYF.

In its sample, this clonotype is medium-sized. The chain joins TRBV5-1 to TRBJ1-3; maybe TRBD1 (5 bases). Per the germline V gene, CDR1 is SGHRS and CDR2 is YFSETQ. The CDR3 sequence is 15 residues long. Trimming took 2 bases from V and 3 from J, leaving 12 bases between them. The CDR3 here is CASSFDGGRGNTIYF. CDR3 nucleotide sequence: TGCGCCAGCAGCTTCGACGGGGGTCGTGGAAACACCATATATTTT.

Only a few counts were recorded for this clonotype. The chain has TRBV28 and TRBJ2-4; D tentatively fits TRBD1 or TRBD2 (5 bases each). The CDR3 has 16 amino acids. CDR1 is MDHEN and CDR2 is SYDVKM in the germline V gene. V was cut by 4 bases and J by 0 bases, with 13 bases left in between. CDR3 nucleotide sequence: TGTGCCAGCAGTTCAGAGGGGCCAGTAGCCAAAAACATTCAGTACTTC. Amino acids: CASSSEGPVAKNIQYF.